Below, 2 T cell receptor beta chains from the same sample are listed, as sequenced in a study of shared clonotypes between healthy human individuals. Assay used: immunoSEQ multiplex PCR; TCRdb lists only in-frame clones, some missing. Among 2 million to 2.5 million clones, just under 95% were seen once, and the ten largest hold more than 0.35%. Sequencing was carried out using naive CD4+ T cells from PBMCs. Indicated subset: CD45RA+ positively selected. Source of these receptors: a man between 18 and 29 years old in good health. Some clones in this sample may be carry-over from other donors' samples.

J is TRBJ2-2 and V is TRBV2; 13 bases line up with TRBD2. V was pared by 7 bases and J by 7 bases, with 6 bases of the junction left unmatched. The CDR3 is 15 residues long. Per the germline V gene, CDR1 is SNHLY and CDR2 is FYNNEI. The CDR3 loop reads CASTLLAGGGGELFF. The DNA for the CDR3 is TGTGCCAGCACCCTACTAGCGGGAGGGGGCGGGGAGCTGTTTTTT. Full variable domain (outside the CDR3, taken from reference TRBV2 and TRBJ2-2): EPEVTQTPSHQVTQMGQEVILRCVPISNHLYFYWYRQILGQKVEFLVSFYNNEISEKSEIFDDQFSVERPDGSNFTLKIRSTKLEDSAMYFCASTLLAGGGGELFFGEGSRLTVL.

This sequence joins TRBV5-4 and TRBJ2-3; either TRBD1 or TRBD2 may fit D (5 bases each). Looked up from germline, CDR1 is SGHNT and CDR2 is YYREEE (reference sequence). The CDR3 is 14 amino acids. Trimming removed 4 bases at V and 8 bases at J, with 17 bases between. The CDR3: CASSPGPSPGTQYF. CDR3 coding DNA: TGTGCCAGCAGCCCGGGGCCCTCCCCGGGTACGCAGTATTTT. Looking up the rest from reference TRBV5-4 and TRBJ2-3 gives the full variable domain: ETGVTQSPTHLIKTRGQQVTLRCSSQSGHNTVSWYQQALGQGPQFIFQYYREEENGRGNFPPRFSGLQFPNYSSELNVNALELDDSALYLCASSPGPSPGTQYFGPGTRLTVL.